Listed here are 19 T cell receptor beta chains from one sample, sequenced in a study of CD8 T cells in Susac syndrome. With random hexamers, reverse transcription was performed on about 0.5 to 1 ug of RNA. TCRdb processed the immunoSEQ multiplex PCR reads anew with MiXCR; each CDR3 protein has one entry. This sample has about 130,000 distinct CDR3 sequences, with approximately 95% found just once. The sequenced sample was CD8+ T cells from PBMCs. These TCRs come from a human donor with multiple sclerosis.

J is TRBJ2-2 and V is TRBV4-1, with D perhaps matching TRBD1 or TRBD2 (5 bases each). Trimming stripped 4 bases from V and 11 bases from J, with 20 bases between. Looked up from germline, CDR1 is MGHRA and CDR2 is YSYEKL. The CDR3 runs to 15 residues. The chain's CDR3 is CASSRLAGTSSELFF. DNA of the CDR3: TGCGCCAGCAGCCGTCTAGCCGGGACCTCATCCGAGCTGTTTTTT.

The chain carries TRBV7-9 and TRBJ1-2, with D unclear. The V end lost 4 bases, the J end lost 7 bases, and 10 bases lay between the germline ends. The CDR3 covers 12 residues. Germline assignment: CDR1 SEHNR and CDR2 FQNEAQ (reference sequence). The CDR3 bases are TGTGCCAGCAGCTATGACGGCGGTGGCTACACCTTC. Translating gives CASSYDGGGYTF.

The rearrangement uses TRBV2 and TRBJ2-5, with 7 nucleotides matching TRBD2. CDR1 is SNHLY, CDR2 FYNNEI, per germline. V shed 4 bases, J shed 4 bases, and the junction held 9 bases outside the gene matches. The CDR3 totals 15 residues. The CDR3 bases are TGTGCCAGCAGTGGTTCGGCGGGAGTTTTAGAGACCCAGTACTTC. This translates into CASSGSAGVLETQYF.

This clonotype was detected once. The V call is TRBV7-9, the J call TRBJ2-4; the match to TRBD1 covers 10 bases. The V gene end was trimmed by 5 bases and the J gene end by 16 bases; junction bases not matched to a gene: 11. This CDR3 contains 13 residues. CDR1 and CDR2 from the germline V gene are SEHNR and FQNEAQ (reference sequence). Here the CDR3 DNA reads TGTGCCAGCAGCAGAGTACCTCGGGACAGGGGCTACTTC. The encoded protein is CASSRVPRDRGYF.

This clonotype was counted a single time. The chain combines TRBV10-3 with TRBJ2-7, with 10 bases aligning to TRBD2. This CDR3 has 14 residues. The V gene end was trimmed by 5 bases and the J gene end by 2 bases; junction bases not matched to a gene: 3. Germline V lookup: CDR1 ENHRY, CDR2 SYGVKD. CDR3: CAISSGTSAYEQYV. CDR3 bases: TGTGCCATCAGTTCCGGGACTAGCGCCTACGAGCAGTACGTC.

V and J are TRBV20-1 and TRBJ2-2, with 11 bases identical to TRBD2. The J segment lost 7 bases and the V segment lost 5 bases, leaving 12 bases of the junction unmatched. Germline V lookup: CDR1 DFQATT, CDR2 SNEGSKA (reference sequence). CDR3 length equals 16 residues. CDR3 sequence (DNA): TGCAGTGCTCTTCCCCGACTAGCGGGGTTTGACGGGGAGCTGTTTTTT. Its protein product is CSALPRLAGFDGELFF.

The rearrangement joins TRBV9 to TRBJ2-2; possibly TRBD2 for D (5 bases). The CDR3 loop spans 15 amino acids. V was clipped by 0 bases and J by 5 bases, with 11 bases between them. The germline gives CDR1 SGDLS, CDR2 YYNGEE. This CDR3 is CASSVGGLATGELFF. The CDR3 coding sequence is TGTGCCAGCAGCGTAGGAGGGCTAGCAACCGGGGAGCTGTTTTTT.

This clonotype showed up just once. The chain recombines TRBV29-1 with TRBJ1-5; D remains unclear. CDR3 size: 12 residues. The germline V and J ends were trimmed by 5 bases and 4 bases, with 9 bases remaining between them. CDR1 is SQVTM and CDR2 is ANQGSEA in the germline V gene. CDR3 sequence: CSVRDGNQPQHF. The CDR3 bases are TGCAGCGTTAGGGATGGAAATCAGCCCCAGCATTTT.

The chain links TRBV4-1 to TRBJ2-7; TRBD1 matches 7 bases. CDR3 size: 15 residues. Germline V gives CDR1 MGHRA, CDR2 YSYEKL. V lost 4 bases to trimming and J lost 3 bases; unmatched junction nucleotides: 9. CDR3 sequence (DNA): TGCGCCAGCAGCCCTGGGACAGCAGGGGTCTACGAGCAGTACTTC. This translates into CASSPGTAGVYEQYF.

The rearrangement links TRBV5-6 to TRBJ2-5; D unclear. The CDR3 runs 12 residues. Between the trimmed V and J ends, which lost 2 bases and 5 bases, there was a span of 7 bases. CDR1 is SGHDT and CDR2 is YYEEEE in the germline V gene. CDR3 in DNA: TGTGCCAGCAGCTTTGATCTGGAGACCCAGTACTTC. Translating gives CASSFDLETQYF.

The chain links TRBV4-1 to TRBJ2-1; 7 nucleotides line up with TRBD1. The CDR3 is made up of 16 amino acids. V shed 3 bases, J shed 3 bases, and the junction held 8 bases outside the gene matches. CDR1 and CDR2 (germline): MGHRA, YSYEKL. CDR3 residues: CASSQTFGTDYNEQFF. The CDR3 region has the DNA TGCGCCAGCAGCCAGACCTTCGGGACAGACTACAATGAGCAGTTCTTC.

The V gene is TRBV19, the J gene TRBJ2-7; no firm D call. V was clipped by 6 bases and J by 0 bases, with 12 bases between them. This CDR3 contains 14 residues. Germline V CDR1 and CDR2: LNHDA, SQIVND (reference sequence). For the CDR3, the DNA is TGTGCCAGTAGGCCTACCGCACTCTCCTACGAGCAGTACGTC. Encoded protein: CASRPTALSYEQYV.

The chain employs TRBV12-5 and TRBJ1-5; D remains unclear. V lost 7 bases and J lost 8, with 15 bases in between. The germline CDR1 and CDR2 sequences are LGHNT and FRNRAP. There are 13 residues in the CDR3. CDR3 in amino acids: CASDLKPTEPQHF. In nucleotides, the CDR3 is TGTGCTAGTGATCTAAAACCGACGGAGCCCCAGCATTTT.

V gene TRBV7-9 combines with J gene TRBJ2-3, with D unclear. The CDR3 spans 14 residues. Trimming removed 5 bases from V and 3 bases from J, with 12 bases in between. Per germline, CDR1 SEHNR and CDR2 FQNEAQ (reference sequence). CDR3 loop: CASSARSETDTQYF. The CDR3 coding sequence is TGTGCCAGCAGCGCTCGATCGGAGACAGATACGCAGTATTTT.

This clonotype showed up just a few times. The chain is built from TRBV19 and TRBJ2-2, with 9 bases that match TRBD2. The V segment lost 5 bases and the J segment 3 bases; nucleotides outside the gene matches: 4. This CDR3 is 15 amino acids long. Germline loops: CDR1 LNHDA, CDR2 SQIVND (reference sequence). The CDR3 bases are TGTGCCAGTAGTGAGGGACTAGCCGACACCGGGGAGCTGTTTTTT. It translates to CASSEGLADTGELFF.

DNA of the CDR3: TGTGCCAGCAGTTTGGCGGGGGTCTCCTACAATGAGCAGTTCTTC. It codes for CASSLAGVSYNEQFF. The V call is TRBV27, the J call TRBJ2-1; 7 positions match TRBD2. CDR3 length: 15 amino acids. V gave up 3 bases and J gave up 0 bases; unmatched junction bases: 2. From germline, CDR1 is MNHEY and CDR2 SMNVEV (reference sequence).

This clonotype is a singleton in its sample. The gene calls are TRBV7-9 and TRBJ1-4, with D uncertain. There are 13 residues in the CDR3. V lost 7 bases and J 0 bases, leaving 6 bases between the germline ends. Germline CDR1 is SEHNR and CDR2 is FQNEAQ (reference sequence). This CDR3 reads CASMTATNEKLFF. CDR3 DNA: TGTGCCAGCATGACGGCAACTAATGAAAAACTGTTTTTT.

The chain uses TRBV4-1 and TRBJ2-1, with unresolved D. Germline loops: CDR1 MGHRA, CDR2 YSYEKL. V shed 1 base and J shed 9 bases, with 10 bases lying between them. The CDR3 spans 13 residues. DNA of the CDR3: TGCGCCAGCAGCCAAGTAAGTGCGAGTGAGCAGTTCTTC. Amino acids: CASSQVSASEQFF.

This clonotype was seen a single time. The chain employs TRBV5-8 and TRBJ2-7, with D perhaps matching TRBD1 (6 bases). CDR1 is SGHTS and CDR2 is YDEGEE in the germline V gene. Deletions cut 2 bases from V and 1 base from J, with 10 bases between. The CDR3 extends over 14 amino acids. In DNA form, the CDR3 reads TGTGCCAGCAGCTTAACAGGGTTTTCCTACGAGCAGTACGTC. Encoded protein: CASSLTGFSYEQYV.